The 19 T cell receptor beta chains reported below all come from one sample, sequenced in a study of blood T cells in healthy people across ages. With a J-beta primer mix and a sample-barcoded 5' primer, a second PCR ran about 7 to 12 cycles. TCRdb independently ran MiXCR on the 5' RACE reads; one entry per CDR3 protein. The sample records hundreds of thousands of distinct CDR3 sequences, approximately 21% being singletons. The sample comprised blood. These receptors all stem from a man aged 70 or older in good health.

This clonotype was seen a handful of times. This could be a read error, since a much larger clone is one nucleotide away. The chain carries TRBV12-3 or TRBV12-4 and TRBJ2-7; the match to TRBD1 covers 7 bases. This CDR3 contains 15 residues. J lost 6 bases, V lost 5 bases, and 13 bases had no gene match. The DNA of the CDR3 is TGTGCCAGCAGTCTCGCAGGGGGTGGTGGTGTCGAGCAGTACTTC. Its translation: CASSLAGGGGVEQYF.

The chain is built from TRBV5-4 and TRBJ1-4; 10 bases are shared with TRBD1. Germline assignment: CDR1 SGHNT and CDR2 YYREEE (reference sequence). The CDR3 runs to 17 residues. V lost 0 bases to trimming and J lost 4 bases; unmatched junction nucleotides: 6. The CDR3 DNA reads TGTGCCAGCAGCTTGGGACCTGGGACAGGGGTTAATGAAAAACTGTTTTTT. Protein: CASSLGPGTGVNEKLFF.

The table lists this clonotype with a few counts. The rearrangement joins TRBV15 to TRBJ2-5; D is ambiguous. The DNA matches TRBJ2-7 better at its end, which makes the J call doubtful. This CDR3 is 15 amino acids long. Germline CDR1 and CDR2: LNHNV and YYDKDF (reference sequence). The CDR3 loop is CATSRDELHSYEQYF. The CDR3 bases are TGTGCCACCAGCAGAGATGAACTCCACTCCTACGAGCAGTACTTC.

This chain links TRBV5-1 with TRBJ1-2; a possible D gene is TRBD1 (5 bases). V was trimmed by 4 bases and J by 5 bases, leaving 12 bases between them. Germline CDR1 SGHRS, CDR2 YFSETQ. The CDR3 consists of 13 residues. The CDR3 coding sequence is TGCGCCAGCAGCCGGGACGGAGCTTATGGCTACACCTTC. Translating gives CASSRDGAYGYTF. Combining the CDR3 with reference TRBV5-1 and TRBJ1-2 gives the whole variable domain KAGVTQTPRYLIKTRGQQVTLSCSPISGHRSVSWYQQTPGQGLQFLFEYFSETQRNKGNFPGRFSGRQFSNSRSEMNVSTLELGDSALYLCASSRDGAYGYTFGSGTRLTVV.

This clonotype showed up just a few times. The gene calls are TRBV20-1 and TRBJ2-1; 12 bases are shared with TRBD2. Per the germline V gene, CDR1 is DFQATT and CDR2 is SNEGSKA (reference sequence). The CDR3 is 11 residues long. The CDR3 region is CKGTSGNEQFF. CDR3 sequence (DNA): TGCAAAGGGACTAGCGGGAATGAGCAGTTCTTC.

The chain has TRBV6-1 and TRBJ2-7, with 11 bases matching TRBD1. Trimming cost V 5 bases and J 5 bases; bases outside gene matches: 14. The CDR3 is made up of 17 amino acids. Germline V lookup: CDR1 MNHNS, CDR2 SASEGT. CDR3 region: CASSPVDRGRILHEQYF. The CDR3 DNA follows: TGTGCCAGCAGTCCCGTGGACAGGGGGCGAATTCTCCACGAGCAGTACTTC.

This clonotype showed up just a few times. This chain joins TRBV10-3 and TRBJ2-1, with 12 bases that match TRBD2. The CDR3 has 14 amino acids. V shed 8 bases, J shed 8 bases, and the junction held 7 bases outside the gene matches. Germline CDR1 and CDR2: ENHRY and SYGVKD. The CDR3, as DNA: TGTGCCATCTCCCGACTAGCGGGAGACGATGAGCAGTTCTTC. This gives the protein CAISRLAGDDEQFF.

The V gene is TRBV7-9, the J gene TRBJ2-1; TRBD1 aligns across 9 bases. The CDR3 runs 15 residues. Looked up from germline, CDR1 is SEHNR and CDR2 is FQNEAQ (reference sequence). V shed 5 bases and J 4 bases; nucleotides not matched to a gene: 6. CDR3 nucleotides: TGTGCCAGCAGCATCGGACAGGGGTGGTACAATGAGCAGTTCTTC. It specifies CASSIGQGWYNEQFF.

This clonotype was picked up a small number of times. V gene TRBV5-4 combines with J gene TRBJ2-6, with D unclear. Deletions cut 1 base from V and 0 bases from J, with 8 bases between. The CDR3 sequence is 16 residues long. Germline V gene sequence: CDR1 SGHNT, CDR2 YYREEE (reference sequence). CDR3 residues: CASSLSRNSGANVLTF. The CDR3 DNA follows: TGTGCCAGCAGCTTGTCCCGAAACTCTGGGGCCAACGTCCTGACTTTC. The whole variable domain, remainder taken from reference TRBV5-4 and TRBJ2-6, is ETGVTQSPTHLIKTRGQQVTLRCSSQSGHNTVSWYQQALGQGPQFIFQYYREEENGRGNFPPRFSGLQFPNYSSELNVNALELDDSALYLCASSLSRNSGANVLTFGAGSRLTVL.

The chain carries TRBV29-1 and TRBJ1-1; D is perhaps TRBD1 (6 bases). The CDR3 contains 11 residues. Germline values: CDR1 SQVTM, CDR2 ANQGSEA. V was pared by 4 bases and J by 3 bases, with 6 bases between. The DNA of the CDR3 is TGCAGCGTTGGACAGGACACTGAAGCTTTCTTT. Translation: CSVGQDTEAFF. Using reference TRBV29-1 and TRBJ1-1 for the parts outside the CDR3, the full variable domain is SAVISQKPSRDICQRGTSLTIQCQVDSQVTMMFWYRQQPGQSLTLIATANQGSEATYESGFVIDKFPISRPNLTFSTLTVSNMSPEDSSIYLCSVGQDTEAFFGQGTRLTVV.

The rearrangement joins TRBV11-2 to TRBJ1-1, with D unclear. This CDR3 is built from 14 residues. The germline gives CDR1 SGHAT, CDR2 FQNNGV. The V end was cut by 5 bases, the J end by 1 base, with 11 bases between. The chain's CDR3 is CASSRVGWNTEAFF. Here the CDR3 DNA reads TGTGCCAGCAGCCGTGTTGGTTGGAACACTGAAGCTTTCTTT.

The rearrangement uses TRBV5-1 and TRBJ2-5; the match to TRBD1 covers 7 bases. Per germline, CDR1 SGHRS and CDR2 YFSETQ. V lost 4 bases to trimming and J lost 5 bases; unmatched junction nucleotides: 8. The CDR3 covers 14 residues. The CDR3 spells CASSPGTARETQYF. The CDR3 nucleotides read TGCGCCAGCAGCCCGGGGACAGCTCGCGAGACCCAGTACTTC.

V gene TRBV7-9 combines with J gene TRBJ1-1, with D hard to call. V was cut by 5 bases and J by 1 base, with 11 bases left in between. The CDR3 has 14 amino acids. The germline CDR1 and CDR2 sequences are SEHNR and FQNEAQ (reference sequence). In DNA form, the CDR3 reads TGTGCCAGCAGCCCCCGCGGGGAGAACACTGAAGCTTTCTTT. This codes for CASSPRGENTEAFF.

This chain links TRBV24-1 with TRBJ2-2, with TRBD1 matching 7 bases. Trimming cost V 3 bases and J 2 bases; bases outside gene matches: 5. The CDR3 is 16 residues long. Germline loops: CDR1 KGHDR, CDR2 SFDVKD. In DNA form, the CDR3 reads TGTGCCACCAGTGATCCACAGGGGACCAACACCGGGGAGCTGTTTTTT. Protein product: CATSDPQGTNTGELFF.

This clonotype occurred many times. The chain recombines TRBV5-5 with TRBJ2-1; D uncertain. From germline, CDR1 is SGHKS and CDR2 YYEKEE (reference sequence). The CDR3 covers 14 residues. Trimming cost V 2 bases and J 5 bases, with 11 bases left between them. The CDR3 nucleotides read TGTGCCAGCAGCTTACGGCTAGGTGACAATGAGCAGTTCTTC. This sequence encodes CASSLRLGDNEQFF. The complete variable domain, with remaining parts taken from reference TRBV5-5 and TRBJ2-1, reads DAGVTQSPTHLIKTRGQQVTLRCSPISGHKSVSWYQQVLGQGPQFIFQYYEKEERGRGNFPDRFSARQFPNYSSELNVNALLLGDSALYLCASSLRLGDNEQFFGPGTRLTVL.

A few counts support this clonotype. V usage is TRBV15 and J usage is TRBJ2-5; TRBD2 aligns across 9 bases. Germline lookup yields CDR1 LNHNV and CDR2 YYDKDF (reference sequence). The CDR3 is 15 amino acids. The trim removed 2 bases at V and 12 bases at J, leaving 13 bases unmatched. This CDR3 is CATSRTAFPIAGEYF. The CDR3, as DNA: TGTGCCACCAGCAGAACTGCATTTCCTATAGCGGGAGAGTACTTC. Combining the CDR3 with reference TRBV15 and TRBJ2-5 gives the whole variable domain DAMVIQNPRYQVTQFGKPVTLSCSQTLNHNVMYWYQQKSSQAPKLLFHYYDKDFNNEADTPDNFQSRRPNTSFCFLDIRSPGLGDTAMYLCATSRTAFPIAGEYFGPGTRLLVL.

In its sample, this clonotype was seen a few times. One junction end does not reproduce the germline sequence, and a read error may be involved. CDR3 in DNA: TGTGCTAGCAGTAACGGACAGGTTGGGACCCAGTACTTC. Its protein is CASSNGQVGTQYF. V usage is TRBV7-7 and J usage is TRBJ2-5; TRBD1 aligns across 7 bases. In germline, CDR1 is SSHAT, CDR2 FNYEAQ (reference sequence). The CDR3 spans 13 residues.

This clonotype was seen a handful of times. This sequence joins TRBV10-3 and TRBJ2-7; 9 bases are a match to TRBD1. The CDR3 extends over 14 amino acids. The ends lost 3 bases at V and 3 bases at J; junction bases unmatched: 3. Germline CDR1 is ENHRY and CDR2 is SYGVKD. CDR3 sequence: CAISEGQGNYEQYF. For the CDR3, the DNA is TGTGCCATCAGTGAAGGACAGGGGAACTACGAGCAGTACTTC.

This clonotype was observed at least ten times. The rearrangement links TRBV29-1 to TRBJ1-4; 7 bases align to TRBD1. J was trimmed by 6 bases and V by 2 bases; bases with no gene match: 3. Germline-derived CDR1 and CDR2 are SQVTM and ANQGSEA. The CDR3 is made up of 13 amino acids. This chain's CDR3 is CSVEPQGDEKLFF. The CDR3 DNA is TGCAGCGTTGAACCCCAGGGGGATGAAAAACTGTTTTTT.